These 15 T cell receptor beta chains came from one sample sequenced in a study of shared clonotypes between healthy human individuals. Profiling relied on immunoSEQ multiplex PCR, and the TCRdb table lists in-frame clones only, not all of them. The sample includes about 2.4 million clones, around 90% of them seen just once. The source material was naive CD4+ T cells sorted from blood. Specified subset: CD45RA+ positively selected. These TCRs come from a man between 18 and 29 years old in good health.

The gene calls are TRBV7-2 and TRBJ2-1; D is perhaps TRBD1 or TRBD2 (5 bases each). Germline V lookup: CDR1 SGHTA, CDR2 FQGNSA. The CDR3 consists of 14 residues. V was clipped by 1 base and J by 9 bases, with 13 bases between them. Here the CDR3 reads CASSLDGTRSEQFF. The CDR3 bases are TGTGCCAGCAGCTTAGACGGGACCCGGAGTGAGCAGTTCTTC. Full variable domain (rest looked up from reference TRBV7-2 and TRBJ2-1): GAGVSQSPSNKVTEKGKDVELRCDPISGHTALYWYRQSLGQGLEFLIYFQGNSAPDKSGLPSDRFSAERTGGSVSTLTIQRTQQEDSAVYLCASSLDGTRSEQFFGPGTRLTVL.

For this clone: This same CDR3 is encoded by further DNA sequences in the sample. The rearrangement joins TRBV6-5 to TRBJ2-3; tentatively, D is TRBD2 (5 bases). The germline gives CDR1 MNHEY, CDR2 SVGAGI. This CDR3 spans 13 amino acids. Between the trimmed V and J ends, which lost 6 bases and 0 bases, there was a span of 7 bases. The CDR3 region has the DNA TGTGCCAGCAGCCGGACTAGCACAGATACGCAGTATTTT. The encoded protein is CASSRTSTDTQYF.

This clone is a singleton in its sample. The chain links TRBV27 to TRBJ1-1; 7 bases fit TRBD1. This CDR3 has 19 amino acids. Germline V lookup: CDR1 MNHEY, CDR2 SMNVEV (reference sequence). J gave up 0 bases and V 1 base, and 14 bases lay outside the gene matches. As DNA, the CDR3 is TGTGCCAGCAGTTTATTCCTGCCGGGACAGCGAATAATGAACACTGAAGCTTTCTTT. Translated: CASSLFLPGQRIMNTEAFF.

The chain carries TRBV29-1 and TRBJ2-7, with D uncertain. Trimming pared 5 bases from V and 4 bases from J, leaving 15 bases between. The CDR3 is made up of 13 amino acids. The V gene's germline CDR1 is SQVTM and CDR2 ANQGSEA. CDR3 in DNA: TGCAGCGTTCCAGGTCCCAACTTGTACGAGCAGTACTTC. It codes for CSVPGPNLYEQYF.

The V gene is TRBV7-3, the J gene TRBJ2-2, with unresolved D. The CDR3 has 16 residues. The germline V gene has CDR1 SGHTA and CDR2 FQGTGA. With 0 bases removed from V and 0 bases from J, the gap between germline ends came to 8 bases. The chain's CDR3 is CASSLTPDANTGELFF. The CDR3 bases are TGTGCCAGCAGCTTAACCCCCGACGCGAACACCGGGGAGCTGTTTTTT.

As for this clone: An end of the junction differs from the germline gene, which may be a read error. The chain uses TRBV6-5 and TRBJ2-1, with 10 bases aligning to TRBD1. The CDR3 totals 13 residues. Germline V gives CDR1 MNHEY, CDR2 SVGAGI. As DNA, the CDR3 is TGTGCCACCAGTAGGACAGGGGGGAATGAGCAGTTCTTC. Protein sequence: CATSRTGGNEQFF.

About this clone: At one boundary the junction diverges from the germline segment, which might be a read error. This sequence joins TRBV7-7 and TRBJ1-2; unclear D gene. Germline CDR1 is SSHAT and CDR2 is FNYEAQ (reference sequence). The CDR3 runs 13 residues. CDR3 sequence: CASSRVGVPGYTF. CDR3 DNA: TGTGCTAGCAGTCGAGTTGGGGTTCCTGGCTACACCTTC.

The V and J genes are TRBV2 and TRBJ1-1, with 7 bases fitting TRBD1. Germline V gives CDR1 SNHLY, CDR2 FYNNEI. This CDR3 spans 13 amino acids. V shed 4 bases, J shed 6 bases, and the junction held 5 bases outside the gene matches. The chain's CDR3 is CASSGTGTSEAFF. The CDR3 DNA follows: TGTGCCAGCAGTGGGACAGGAACTTCTGAAGCTTTCTTT.

V and J are TRBV6-1 and TRBJ1-5, with unresolved D. CDR1 MNHNS and CDR2 SASEGT come from the germline V gene. The ends were cut back, 2 bases at V and 7 bases at J, with 15 bases in the middle. This CDR3 region has 15 residues. The chain's CDR3 is CASSEPGLGEQPQHF. The CDR3 DNA sequence: TGTGCCAGCAGTGAACCCGGTTTAGGCGAGCAGCCCCAGCATTTT.

The chain has TRBV7-2 and TRBJ2-4; D might be TRBD1 or TRBD2, each matching 5 bases. Trimming took off 2 bases at V and 3 bases at J, with 11 bases between the two ends. Germline V gives CDR1 SGHTA, CDR2 FQGNSA. CDR3 length: 15 amino acids. Here the CDR3 DNA reads TGTGCCAGCAGCTTAACGGGACCGAACAAAAACATTCAGTACTTC. As protein: CASSLTGPNKNIQYF.

V is TRBV6-5 and J is TRBJ1-1, with TRBD1 identical over 9 bases. Germline CDR1 reads MNHEY; CDR2 reads SVGAGI. With 8 bases clipped from V and 7 bases from J, the junction kept 8 bases outside the gene matches. The CDR3 runs 13 residues. CDR3 DNA: TGTGCCAGCCGACAGGGGGGAACGATTGAAGCTTTCTTT. Its protein is CASRQGGTIEAFF.

The rearrangement joins TRBV30 to TRBJ1-6, with 7 bases that match TRBD1. V gave up 1 base and J gave up 7 bases; unmatched junction bases: 4. Germline values: CDR1 GTSNPN, CDR2 SVGIG (reference sequence). The CDR3 runs to 14 residues. CDR3 region: CAWSALTGNSPLHF. The DNA of the CDR3 is TGTGCCTGGAGTGCATTGACAGGGAATTCACCCCTCCACTTT.

The chain employs TRBV5-3 and TRBJ2-7; 9 bases fit TRBD1. TRBV5-3 is treated as an ORF (open reading frame) with a function not yet certain. This CDR3 has 15 residues. With V trimmed by 9 bases and J by 3 bases, 13 bases remained unmatched. CDR3 region: CATSSPGTGYYEQYF. The CDR3 DNA follows: TGTGCCACCTCCTCGCCGGGGACAGGGTACTACGAGCAGTACTTC.

The chain combines TRBV6-5 with TRBJ1-6; perhaps TRBD1 as D (6 bases). Germline V CDR1 and CDR2: MNHEY, SVGAGI. Trimming cost V 8 bases and J 8 bases, with 16 bases left between them. The CDR3 runs 14 residues. This CDR3 reads CASGLGGPHSPLHF. The CDR3 region has the DNA TGTGCCAGCGGTTTGGGGGGCCCCCATTCACCCCTCCACTTT.

The chain is built from TRBV7-6 and TRBJ2-4; TRBD2 matches at 14 bases. The germline V gene has CDR1 SGHVS and CDR2 FNYEAQ. The CDR3 totals 18 residues. V gave up 1 base and J gave up 6 bases; unmatched junction bases: 8. CDR3 amino acids: CASSLGGTSGRKGNIQYF. The CDR3 DNA is TGTGCCAGCAGCTTAGGGGGGACTAGCGGGAGAAAGGGAAACATTCAGTACTTC.